This passage covers 14 T cell receptor beta chains from one sample sequenced in a study of blood T cells in healthy people across ages. Sample-barcoded 5' priming and a J-beta primer mix drove a second PCR of about 7 to 12 cycles. TCRdb ran MiXCR on the 5' RACE reads and lists one entry per CDR3 protein. The sample gives a few hundred thousand distinct CDR3 sequences, approximately 47% of which show up once; under 65% is in the top ten. Sample: blood. The receptors here all came from a man aged 55-75 years in good health.

This clonotype was recorded once. The chain is built from TRBV4-2 and TRBJ1-2; 7 bases align to TRBD1. The CDR3 sequence is 14 residues long. The junction had 4 bases not matched to a gene; V was cut back by 2 bases and J by 4 bases. CDR1 LGHNA and CDR2 YNFKEQ come from the germline V gene. This CDR3 reads CASSQMGDSYGYTF. The CDR3 DNA sequence: TGTGCCAGCAGCCAAATGGGGGACAGCTATGGCTACACCTTC.

The chain uses TRBV6-2 or TRBV6-3 and TRBJ2-1; D is ambiguous. V lost 4 bases, J lost 4 bases, and 14 bases lay in between. Germline CDR1 and CDR2: MNHEY and SVGEGT. There are 15 residues in the CDR3. CDR3 protein: CASSLESPMYNEQFF. CDR3 DNA sequence: TGTGCCAGCAGTTTAGAAAGCCCTATGTACAATGAGCAGTTCTTC.

V and J are TRBV7-2 and TRBJ2-1, with D tentatively TRBD1 (5 bases). Trimming shortened V by 4 bases and J by 0 bases, and 10 bases separated the two germline ends. This CDR3 has 15 residues. Per the germline V gene, CDR1 is SGHTA and CDR2 is FQGNSA. The CDR3 sequence is CASSSQVISYNEQFF. The CDR3 DNA sequence: TGTGCCAGCAGCTCACAGGTTATCTCCTACAATGAGCAGTTCTTC.

The genes are TRBV7-9 and TRBJ2-1; TRBD2 matches 9 bases. CDR1 is SEHNR and CDR2 is FQNEAQ in the germline V gene (reference sequence). The CDR3 consists of 16 residues. The ends lost 1 base at V and 5 bases at J; junction bases unmatched: 6. CDR3 region: CASSLEVTSGHNEQFF. The CDR3 DNA is TGTGCCAGCAGCTTAGAGGTGACTAGCGGACACAATGAGCAGTTCTTC.

The chain carries TRBV6-5 and TRBJ2-7, with 7 bases aligning to TRBD2. The CDR3 consists of 14 residues. V was clipped by 6 bases and J by 3 bases; unmatched bases: 8. CDR1 and CDR2 from the germline V gene are MNHEY and SVGAGI. CDR3 nucleotide sequence: TGTGCCAGCAGCTCCGACGGGGACTACTACGAGCAGTACTTC. Its translation: CASSSDGDYYEQYF.

The chain is built from TRBV4-3 and TRBJ2-7, with D possibly called TRBD1 or TRBD2 (6 bases each). This CDR3 has 15 residues. Trimming took off 4 bases at V and 7 bases at J, with 20 bases between the two ends. The germline V gene has CDR1 LGHNA and CDR2 YSLEER. The CDR3 coding sequence is TGCGCCAGCAGCCGACGACAGAAGGGGGGCAATGAGCAGTACTTC. It specifies CASSRRQKGGNEQYF.

This sequence joins TRBV7-2 and TRBJ2-5, with TRBD2 identical over 8 bases. The CDR3 loop spans 17 amino acids. Germline V gene lookup returns CDR1 SGHTA and CDR2 FQGNSA. V trimming: 3 bases; J trimming: 1 base; junction bases outside the gene matches: 10. CDR3 protein: CASSLGFHAGGQETQYF. CDR3 bases: TGTGCCAGCAGCTTGGGGTTCCACGCGGGGGGCCAAGAGACCCAGTACTTC.

In regard to this clonotype: This may be a read error: a much more frequent sequence differs by one nucleotide. V is TRBV12-3 or TRBV12-4 and J is TRBJ2-5; 8 bases fit TRBD1. The CDR3 contains 14 residues. The CDR3 here is CAGSLVQGAETQYF. In nucleotides, the CDR3 is TGTGCCGGCAGTTTAGTCCAGGGGGCTGAGACCCAGTACTTC.

V and J are TRBV9 and TRBJ2-3; weak D call: TRBD2 (5 bases). In germline, CDR1 is SGDLS, CDR2 YYNGEE. This CDR3 is 15 amino acids long. Trimming left V 0 bases short and J 1 base short, with 9 bases between. CDR3 region: CASSVEGVGTDTQYF. DNA for the CDR3: TGTGCCAGCAGCGTAGAGGGAGTGGGCACAGATACGCAGTATTTT.

This clonotype was found a few times. The rearrangement uses TRBV3-1 and TRBJ2-1, with 11 bases lining up with TRBD2. Germline V gene lookup returns CDR1 LGHDT and CDR2 YNNKEL (reference sequence). This CDR3 has 16 amino acids. J was trimmed by 7 bases and V by 5 bases; bases with no gene match: 10. The CDR3 coding sequence is TGTGCCAGCAGCAGGATAGGGACTAGCGGTTATAATGAGCAGTTCTTC. Its protein product is CASSRIGTSGYNEQFF.

The chain couples TRBV7-2 to TRBJ2-5; 9 bases line up with TRBD2. Germline loops: CDR1 SGHTA, CDR2 FQGNSA. The V gene end was trimmed by 5 bases and the J gene end by 11 bases; junction bases not matched to a gene: 12. CDR3 length: 14 amino acids. The CDR3 loop reads CASSVGLAGIQQYF. The CDR3 DNA reads as TGTGCCAGCAGCGTAGGGCTAGCGGGAATCCAGCAGTACTTC.

V gene TRBV20-1 combines with J gene TRBJ2-7; D tentatively fits TRBD1 or TRBD2 (5 bases each). The ends were cut back, 5 bases at V and 7 bases at J, with 18 bases in the middle. The germline CDR1 and CDR2 sequences are DFQATT and SNEGSKA (reference sequence). The CDR3 has 13 residues. DNA of the CDR3: TGCAGTGCTGCCGGGGCCCCGGGGAATGAGCAGTACTTC. It encodes CSAAGAPGNEQYF.

The V call is TRBV5-1, the J call TRBJ2-7; D unclear. Trimming pared 0 bases from V and 3 bases from J, leaving 10 bases between. The length of the CDR3 is 14 residues. Germline CDR1 SGHRS, CDR2 YFSETQ. The CDR3 loop reads CASSLAIQGYEQYF. The CDR3 DNA reads as TGCGCCAGCAGCTTGGCCATACAAGGCTACGAGCAGTACTTC.

This clonotype showed up just once. The chain employs TRBV6-1 and TRBJ2-4, with unresolved D. This CDR3 contains 17 residues. Germline loops: CDR1 MNHNS, CDR2 SASEGT. V dropped 1 base and J dropped 0 bases, with 13 bases sitting between them. CDR3: CASSEDRQRVAKNIQYF. The CDR3 nucleotides are TGTGCCAGCAGTGAAGATCGACAAAGAGTAGCCAAAAACATTCAGTACTTC.